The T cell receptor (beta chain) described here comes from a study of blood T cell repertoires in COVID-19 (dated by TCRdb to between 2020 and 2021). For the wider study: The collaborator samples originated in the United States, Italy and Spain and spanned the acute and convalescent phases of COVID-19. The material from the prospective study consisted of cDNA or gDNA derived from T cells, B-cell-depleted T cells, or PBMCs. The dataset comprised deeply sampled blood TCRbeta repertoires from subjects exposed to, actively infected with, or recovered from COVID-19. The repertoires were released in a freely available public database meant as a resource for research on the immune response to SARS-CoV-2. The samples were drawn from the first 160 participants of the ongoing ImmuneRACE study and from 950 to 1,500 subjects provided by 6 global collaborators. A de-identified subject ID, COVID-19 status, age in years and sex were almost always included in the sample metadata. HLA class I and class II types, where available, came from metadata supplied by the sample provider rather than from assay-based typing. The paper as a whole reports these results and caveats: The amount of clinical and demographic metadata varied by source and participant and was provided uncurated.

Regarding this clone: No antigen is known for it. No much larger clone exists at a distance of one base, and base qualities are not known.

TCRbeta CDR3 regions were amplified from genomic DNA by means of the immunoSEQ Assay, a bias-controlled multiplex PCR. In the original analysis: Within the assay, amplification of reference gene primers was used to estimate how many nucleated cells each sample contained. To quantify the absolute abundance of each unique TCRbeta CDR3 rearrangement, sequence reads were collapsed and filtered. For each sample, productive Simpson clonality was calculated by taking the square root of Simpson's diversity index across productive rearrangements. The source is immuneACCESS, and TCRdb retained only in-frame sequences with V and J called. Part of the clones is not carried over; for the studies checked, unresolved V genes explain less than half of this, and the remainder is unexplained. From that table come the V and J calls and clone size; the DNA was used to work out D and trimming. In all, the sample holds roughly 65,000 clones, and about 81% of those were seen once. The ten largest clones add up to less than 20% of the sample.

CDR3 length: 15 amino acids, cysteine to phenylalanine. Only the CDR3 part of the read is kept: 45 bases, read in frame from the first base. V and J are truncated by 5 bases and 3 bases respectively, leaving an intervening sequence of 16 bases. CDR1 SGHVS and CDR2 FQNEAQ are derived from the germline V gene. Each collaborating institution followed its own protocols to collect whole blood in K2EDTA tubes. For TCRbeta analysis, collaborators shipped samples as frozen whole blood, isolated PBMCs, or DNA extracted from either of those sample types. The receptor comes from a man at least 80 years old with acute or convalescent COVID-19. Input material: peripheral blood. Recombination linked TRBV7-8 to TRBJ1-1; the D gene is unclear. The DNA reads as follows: TGTGCCAGCAGCAGCGAAGGATTTGGGTACACTGAAGCTTTCTTT. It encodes CASSSEGFGYTEAFF.